This passage covers 29 T cell receptor beta chains from one sample sequenced in a study of T cells after yellow fever vaccination. TCRdb re-derived calls from the 5' RACE reads in MiXCR, one entry per CDR3 protein. The table includes 300,000 or so distinct CDR3 sequences, roughly 4.3% detected once. The sequences come from PBMCs, collected 5 days after the yellow fever booster vaccination. Receptor source: a man aged 18-30 years who received the YFV17D yellow fever vaccine.

This clonotype came up many times. One junction end does not reproduce the germline sequence, and a read error may be involved. This chain connects TRBV2 to TRBJ1-4; D remains unclear. Per germline, CDR1 SNHLY and CDR2 FYNNEI. The length of the CDR3 is 13 residues. CDR3: CASAPGIERRRLF. CDR3 bases: TGTGCCAGCGCCCCAGGTATCGAAAGGCGCCGGCTTTTT.

The table lists this clonotype with many counts. This chain uses TRBV5-1 with TRBJ1-1, with 11 bases aligning to TRBD1. The CDR3 sequence is 15 residues long. Germline V lookup: CDR1 SGHRS, CDR2 YFSETQ. Germline trimming cut 3 bases from V and 5 bases from J; bases unmatched to any gene: 6. The CDR3 bases are TGCGCCAGCAGCTCGGCGGGACAGGGGGAAACTGAAGCTTTCTTT. This sequence encodes CASSSAGQGETEAFF. The entire variable domain, with the rest obtained from reference TRBV5-1 and TRBJ1-1, is as follows: KAGVTQTPRYLIKTRGQQVTLSCSPISGHRSVSWYQQTPGQGLQFLFEYFSETQRNKGNFPGRFSGRQFSNSRSEMNVSTLELGDSALYLCASSSAGQGETEAFFGQGTRLTVV.

This clonotype was found a few times. The V and J genes are TRBV2 and TRBJ2-3; perhaps D is TRBD1 or TRBD2 (7 bases each). The V gene lost 11 bases and the J gene lost 2 bases, with 17 bases spanning the gap. The CDR3 extends over 14 amino acids. From germline, CDR1 is SNHLY and CDR2 FYNNEI. The CDR3 loop reads CASGRGRDTDTQYF. As DNA, the CDR3 is TGTGCCTCAGGGAGGGGGCGTGACACAGATACGCAGTATTTT.

The chain combines TRBV25-1 with TRBJ2-6; D is unclear. V lost 3 bases and J lost 4, with 10 bases in between. The V gene's germline CDR1 is MGHDK and CDR2 SYGVNS. This CDR3 contains 15 residues. CDR3 region: CASSDSSPGANVLTF. CDR3 DNA: TGTGCCAGCAGTGACTCCTCCCCGGGGGCCAACGTCCTGACTTTC.

This clonotype appeared many times. V gene TRBV18 combines with J gene TRBJ1-1; TRBD1 agrees at 7 bases. Germline V CDR1 and CDR2: KGHSH, LQKENI. CDR3 length equals 15 residues. V was pared by 1 base and J by 5 bases, with 7 bases of the junction left unmatched. CDR3 sequence (DNA): TGTGCCAGCTCACCACGGACAGGCGTACGGACTGAAGCTTTCTTT. Amino acids: CASSPRTGVRTEAFF.

This chain uses TRBV7-9 with TRBJ1-3; unclear D gene. The CDR3 is made up of 13 amino acids. V was trimmed by 8 bases and J by 4 bases, leaving 12 bases between them. Germline loops: CDR1 SEHNR, CDR2 FQNEAQ (reference sequence). CDR3 coding DNA: TGTGCCAGCGGCCTCCCCGGCGGAAACACCATATATTTT. Protein sequence: CASGLPGGNTIYF.

There are a few counts of this clonotype. This rearrangement joins TRBV5-1 to TRBJ1-1, with no clear D. CDR3 length: 15 residues. V was shortened by 3 bases and J by 1 base, with 13 bases between the two germline ends. Per germline, CDR1 SGHRS and CDR2 YFSETQ. The CDR3 loop is CASSSAGYPNTEAFF. The DNA of the CDR3 is TGCGCCAGCAGCTCGGCGGGCTACCCGAACACTGAAGCTTTCTTT.

In this sample, this clonotype turned up a few times. The CDR3 sequence: CASSLYASKTDTQYF. CDR3 nucleotides: TGTGCCAGCAGCTTATACGCTTCAAAGACAGATACGCAGTATTTT. The gene calls are TRBV7-3 and TRBJ2-3; D remains ambiguous. From germline, CDR1 is SGHTA and CDR2 FQGTGA. This CDR3 region has 15 residues. V was trimmed by 2 bases and J by 3 bases, leaving 12 bases between them. The whole variable domain, filled in from reference TRBV7-3 and TRBJ2-3, reads GAGVSQTPSNKVTEKGKYVELRCDPISGHTALYWYRQSLGQGPEFLIYFQGTGAADDSGLPNDRFFAVRPEGSVSTLKIQRTERGDSAVYLCASSLYASKTDTQYFGPGTRLTVL.

Many counts were recorded for this clonotype. This chain joins TRBV6-5 and TRBJ1-3; no definite D call. The CDR3 spans 15 residues. V was clipped by 2 bases and J by 1 base, with 9 bases between them. In germline, CDR1 is MNHEY, CDR2 SVGAGI. The CDR3 DNA sequence: TGTGCCAGCAGTTACATGCGGGGTTCTGGAAACACCATATATTTT. It yields the protein CASSYMRGSGNTIYF.

This clonotype was recorded at least ten times. The CDR3 DNA follows: TGTGCCATCAGCCCAGGACTAGCCGACGAGCAGTACTTC. Protein product: CAISPGLADEQYF. The chain has TRBV10-3 and TRBJ2-7; TRBD2 agrees at 8 bases. V was clipped by 6 bases and J by 5 bases; unmatched bases: 6. The V gene's germline CDR1 is ENHRY and CDR2 SYGVKD. The CDR3 contains 13 residues.

This clonotype occurred a few times. The CDR3 spells CASRRFSGSQETQYF. Here the CDR3 DNA reads TGTGCCAGCAGACGATTTAGCGGGAGCCAAGAGACCCAGTACTTC. The chain links TRBV6-2 or TRBV6-3 to TRBJ2-5; 9 positions match TRBD2. Germline V gene data show CDR1 as MNHEY and CDR2 as SVGEGT. CDR3 length: 15 residues. The ends lost 6 bases at V and 1 base at J; junction bases unmatched: 6.

This clonotype was counted only a few times. The CDR3 DNA follows: TGCGCCAGCAGCCAAGATCTCACTTTAGCGGAACAGGGCTATGGCTACACCTTC. It yields the protein CASSQDLTLAEQGYGYTF. This chain joins TRBV4-1 and TRBJ1-2, with D tentatively TRBD1 (6 bases). Per germline, CDR1 MGHRA and CDR2 YSYEKL. The V end was cut by 0 bases, the J end by 4 bases, with 21 bases between. This CDR3 has 18 residues.

V gene TRBV10-3 combines with J gene TRBJ2-5; a possible D gene is TRBD2 (6 bases). V was shortened by 4 bases and J by 1 base, with 13 bases between the two germline ends. The germline CDR1 and CDR2 sequences are ENHRY and SYGVKD. This CDR3 has 15 amino acids. CDR3 protein: CAISARGESQETQYF. The CDR3 bases are TGTGCCATCAGTGCTCGCGGGGAATCCCAAGAGACCCAGTACTTC.

The genes are TRBV23-1 and TRBJ2-2; tentatively, D is TRBD1 or TRBD2 (7 bases each). TRBV23-1 is marked as an open reading frame, function uncertain. The CDR3 is 15 residues long. The CDR3 sequence: CSQRGQRGSPGELFF. For the CDR3, the DNA is TGCTCGCAGCGGGGACAGAGAGGGTCCCCCGGGGAGCTGTTTTTT.

This clonotype was seen repeatedly, ten times or more. The genes are TRBV14 and TRBJ2-7, with D perhaps matching TRBD1 or TRBD2 (5 bases each). The ends were cut back, 11 bases at V and 4 bases at J, with 24 bases in the middle. The CDR3 totals 15 residues. Germline V lookup: CDR1 SGHDN, CDR2 FVKESK. CDR3 amino acids: CAGTRGDIPTYEQYV. The CDR3 DNA follows: TGTGCCGGGACCAGAGGCGACATCCCTACATACGAGCAGTACGTC.

In its sample, this clonotype was seen a few times. The V call is TRBV19, the J call TRBJ1-2, with a possible D match to TRBD1 (5 bases). The CDR3 is 13 amino acids. Germline V gene lookup returns CDR1 LNHDA and CDR2 SQIVND (reference sequence). The V end lost 3 bases, the J end lost 6 bases, and 11 bases lay between the germline ends. The CDR3 loop is CASSITGVDGYTF. DNA for the CDR3: TGTGCCAGTAGTATTACAGGCGTAGATGGCTACACCTTC.

This rearrangement joins TRBV19 to TRBJ2-7; D perhaps matches TRBD2 (7 bases). CDR1 LNHDA and CDR2 SQIVND come from the germline V gene (reference sequence). The CDR3 length is 14 residues. V lost 1 base, J lost 3 bases, and 10 bases lay in between. CDR3 nucleotides: TGTGCCAGTAGTATAGTCGGGGGGCGCTACGAGCAGTACTTC. Residues: CASSIVGGRYEQYF.

A note on this clonotype: It may be a read error: a sequence one base away is much more abundant. This chain joins TRBV2 and TRBJ2-7; D may be TRBD1 (6 bases). Germline CDR1 SNHLY, CDR2 FYNNEI. Trimming cost V 7 bases and J 4 bases, with 11 bases left between them. This CDR3 has 12 amino acids. The CDR3 is CASNRAKYEQYF. The CDR3 DNA reads TGTGCCAGCAACAGGGCCAAATACGAGCAGTACTTC.

V is TRBV7-9 and J is TRBJ1-2, with a tentative D call TRBD1 (5 bases). V was cut by 3 bases and J by 5 bases, with 16 bases left in between. The germline CDR1 and CDR2 sequences are SEHNR and FQNEAQ (reference sequence). This CDR3 region has 15 residues. This CDR3 reads CASSLTGTGLYGYTF. Written as DNA, the CDR3 is TGTGCCAGCAGCTTGACCGGGACGGGACTATATGGCTACACCTTC.

The chain carries TRBV10-3 and TRBJ1-1, with D perhaps matching TRBD1 (5 bases). This CDR3 region has 13 residues. The germline gives CDR1 ENHRY, CDR2 SYGVKD. The V and J ends lost 6 bases and 3 bases respectively, with 11 bases between them. CDR3 sequence reads: CAIRNRLDTEAFF. As DNA, the CDR3 is TGTGCCATCAGGAACAGGTTAGACACTGAAGCTTTCTTT.

This chain joins TRBV29-1 and TRBJ2-5; 7 nucleotides align to TRBD2. The CDR3 sequence is 13 residues long. The V gene end was trimmed by 4 bases and the J gene end by 3 bases; junction bases not matched to a gene: 5. CDR1 is SQVTM and CDR2 is ANQGSEA in the germline V gene. The DNA for the CDR3 is TGCAGCGTTGGTTCGCTAGCGGAAGAGACCCAGTACTTC. The encoded protein is CSVGSLAEETQYF.

There are a few counts of this clonotype. The chain recombines TRBV7-2 with TRBJ1-2, with 7 bases lining up with TRBD1. This CDR3 comprises 11 residues. CDR1 SGHTA and CDR2 FQGNSA come from the germline V gene. V was clipped by 7 bases and J by 9 bases; unmatched bases: 5. The CDR3 reads CASTTDRSYTF. The CDR3, as DNA: TGTGCCAGCACCACGGACAGGAGCTACACCTTC.

This clonotype has just a few counts. The V gene is TRBV9, the J gene TRBJ2-5, with 10 bases fitting TRBD1. Germline CDR1 SGDLS, CDR2 YYNGEE. The trim removed 3 bases at V and 1 base at J, leaving 0 bases unmatched. This CDR3 has 14 amino acids. The CDR3 nucleotides are TGTGCCAGCAGCGGGGACAGGGGCCAAGAGACCCAGTACTTC. This codes for CASSGDRGQETQYF. Variable domain in full (rest from reference TRBV9 and TRBJ2-5): DSGVTQTPKHLITATGQRVTLRCSPRSGDLSVYWYQQSLDQGLQFLIQYYNGEERAKGNILERFSAQQFPDLHSELNLSSLELGDSALYFCASSGDRGQETQYFGPGTRLLVL.

The table lists this clonotype with a few counts. The CDR3 DNA sequence: TGCGCCAGCAGCTTGCGGGCAGATTCTTTTAATTCACCCCTCCACTTT. Its protein is CASSLRADSFNSPLHF. The J gene is TRBJ1-6, the V gene TRBV5-1; D unclear. This CDR3 is built from 16 residues. V lost 1 base and J lost 6, with 14 bases in between. The germline CDR1 and CDR2 sequences are SGHRS and YFSETQ.

The J gene is TRBJ1-3, the V gene TRBV7-8; the D gene is possibly TRBD1 (6 bases). V dropped 5 bases and J dropped 2 bases, with 10 bases sitting between them. The length of the CDR3 is 14 residues. From germline, CDR1 is SGHVS and CDR2 FQNEAQ. CDR3 residues: CASSNRVPGNTIYF. The CDR3 bases are TGTGCCAGCAGCAACAGGGTGCCTGGAAACACCATATATTTT.

The J gene is TRBJ2-3, the V gene TRBV7-9; possible D gene TRBD1, 6 bases. Germline V gene lookup returns CDR1 SEHNR and CDR2 FQNEAQ (reference sequence). CDR3 length: 14 amino acids. Deletions cut 5 bases from V and 6 bases from J, with 15 bases between. The CDR3 nucleotides read TGTGCCAGCAGCCGAGAAACTCAGGGGGATACGCAGTATTTT. It translates to CASSRETQGDTQYF.

The V and J genes are TRBV7-9 and TRBJ1-2, with 7 bases fitting TRBD1. In germline, CDR1 is SEHNR, CDR2 FQNEAQ (reference sequence). CDR3 size: 16 residues. V shed 1 base and J 8 bases; nucleotides not matched to a gene: 13. The CDR3 DNA reads as TGTGCCAGCAGCTTAGTGCGACGGGACAGCCTTAGAGGCTACACCTTC. The encoded protein is CASSLVRRDSLRGYTF.

This clonotype has a count of ten or more. The V and J genes are TRBV7-9 and TRBJ1-4; D is unclear. V shed 8 bases and J shed 6 bases, with 13 bases lying between them. This CDR3 comprises 13 residues. CDR1 and CDR2 (germline): SEHNR, FQNEAQ (reference sequence). The CDR3 DNA sequence: TGTGCCAGCTGGGAGAGAGGCGATGAAAAACTGTTTTTT. This sequence encodes CASWERGDEKLFF.

The table lists this clonotype with a count of one. The gene calls are TRBV3-1 and TRBJ1-1; 7 bases match TRBD1. The CDR3 runs to 14 residues. The V and J ends lost 3 bases and 5 bases, in that order; junction bases with no gene match: 6. The germline V gene encodes CDR1 LGHDT and CDR2 YNNKEL (reference sequence). In nucleotides, the CDR3 is TGTGCCAGCAGCCATGGGACAGCGAGGACTGAAGCTTTCTTT. It is translated as CASSHGTARTEAFF.